The 9 T cell receptor beta chains in this list originate from one sample, sequenced in a study of blood T cell repertoires in COVID-19 (dated by TCRdb to the early 2020s). Library preparation used the immunoSEQ multiplex PCR assay. As stored in TCRdb, this immuneACCESS dataset retains in-frame rearrangements with V and J assigned. A fraction of the clones does not appear; measured against another copy, unresolved V genes explain less than half of the discrepancy, and the remainder lacks a known reason. The sample table contains some 14,000 clones; only one count was recorded for approximately 90% of them. 15% of the sample goes to the ten largest clones. Source material: peripheral blood. The receptors shown here come from a man between 50 and 59 years old with active COVID-19.

The rearrangement joins TRBV5-1 to TRBJ1-2; D unresolved. The CDR3 extends over 13 amino acids. CDR1 SGHRS and CDR2 YFSETQ come from the germline V gene. V dropped 4 bases and J dropped 8 bases, with 15 bases sitting between them. The CDR3 DNA is TGCGCCAGCAGCATTACCTCCGGGTTCGGCTACACCTTC. Translation gives CASSITSGFGYTF.

This clone was seen more than once but under ten times. The chain links TRBV7-6 to TRBJ2-3, with D hard to call. V was clipped by 5 bases and J by 3 bases, with 15 bases between them. CDR1 SGHVS and CDR2 FNYEAQ come from the germline V gene. The CDR3 sequence is 15 residues long. CDR3 amino acids: CASSPRPSKTDTQYF. In nucleotides, the CDR3 is TGTGCCAGCAGCCCCAGGCCTTCGAAAACAGATACGCAGTATTTT.

The rearrangement uses TRBV5-1 and TRBJ2-7, with 8 nucleotides matching TRBD2. J lost 2 bases, V lost 1 base, and 2 bases had no gene match. The germline gives CDR1 SGHRS, CDR2 YFSETQ. CDR3 length equals 14 residues. For the CDR3, the DNA is TGCGCCAGCAGCTTGACTAGCGGACCCTACGAGCAGTACTTC. Protein product: CASSLTSGPYEQYF.

The chain carries TRBV28 and TRBJ1-2; perhaps TRBD1 as D (5 bases). Germline V gene sequence: CDR1 MDHEN, CDR2 SYDVKM. Trimming took 3 bases from V and 5 from J, leaving 7 bases between them. The CDR3 spans 12 residues. The CDR3 protein is CASSLKGYGYTF. In nucleotides, the CDR3 is TGTGCCAGCAGTTTGAAGGGGTATGGCTACACCTTC.

The chain combines TRBV6-6 with TRBJ2-7; D call uncertain. Deletions cut 2 bases from V and 4 bases from J, with 9 bases between. Germline V CDR1 and CDR2: MNHNY, SVGAGI (reference sequence). CDR3 length: 13 residues. Here the CDR3 DNA reads TGTGCCAGCAGTTACGGTGGTCGGTACGAGCAGTACTTC. Residues: CASSYGGRYEQYF.

This chain joins TRBV5-1 and TRBJ1-1, with D possibly being TRBD1 (5 bases). This CDR3 is built from 14 residues. Germline assignment: CDR1 SGHRS and CDR2 YFSETQ. V lost 4 bases, J lost 4 bases, and 14 bases lay in between. The chain's CDR3 is CASSLRDFGTEAFF. CDR3 in DNA: TGCGCCAGCAGCCTCAGGGACTTTGGCACTGAAGCTTTCTTT.

The V and J genes are TRBV5-1 and TRBJ2-3, with D maybe TRBD2 (6 bases). Per germline, CDR1 SGHRS and CDR2 YFSETQ. The V end lost 0 bases, the J end lost 4 bases, and 12 bases lay between the germline ends. The CDR3 contains 15 residues. For the CDR3, the DNA is TGCGCCAGCAGCTTGGGGGAGGCTGGGCCAGATACGCAGTATTTT. This sequence encodes CASSLGEAGPDTQYF.

The chain recombines TRBV4-1 with TRBJ1-1; D gene unclear. CDR1 and CDR2 (germline): MGHRA, YSYEKL. V was shortened by 4 bases and J by 0 bases, with 15 bases between the two germline ends. This CDR3 is built from 16 residues. The DNA for the CDR3 is TGCGCCAGCAGCCCTCAAATAGGAGATTTGAACACTGAAGCTTTCTTT. As protein: CASSPQIGDLNTEAFF.

V usage is TRBV7-2 and J usage is TRBJ2-2; 11 positions match TRBD2. J lost 7 bases, V lost 5 bases, and 9 bases had no gene match. The CDR3 is 16 residues long. Germline values: CDR1 SGHTA, CDR2 FQGNSA. The CDR3 spells CASSLAGLAGGGELFF. The CDR3 DNA reads TGTGCCAGCAGCCTCGCAGGGCTAGCGGGGGGCGGGGAGCTGTTTTTT.